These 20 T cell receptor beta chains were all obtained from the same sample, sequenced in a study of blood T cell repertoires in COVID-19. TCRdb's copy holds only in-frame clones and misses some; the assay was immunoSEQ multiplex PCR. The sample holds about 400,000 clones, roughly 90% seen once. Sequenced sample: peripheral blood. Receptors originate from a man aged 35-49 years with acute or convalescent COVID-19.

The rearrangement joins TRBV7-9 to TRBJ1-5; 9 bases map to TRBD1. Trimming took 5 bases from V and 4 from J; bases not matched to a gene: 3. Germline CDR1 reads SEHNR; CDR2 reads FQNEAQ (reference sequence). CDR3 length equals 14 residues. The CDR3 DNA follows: TGTGCCAGCAGCCCCGACAGGGGGAATCAGCCCCAGCATTTT. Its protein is CASSPDRGNQPQHF.

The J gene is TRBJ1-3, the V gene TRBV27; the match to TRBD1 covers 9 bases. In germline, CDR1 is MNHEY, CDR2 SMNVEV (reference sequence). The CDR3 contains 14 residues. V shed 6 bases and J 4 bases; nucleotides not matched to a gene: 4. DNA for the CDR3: TGTGCCAGCAGGAGGACAGGGGAGGGAAACACCATATATTTT. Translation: CASRRTGEGNTIYF.

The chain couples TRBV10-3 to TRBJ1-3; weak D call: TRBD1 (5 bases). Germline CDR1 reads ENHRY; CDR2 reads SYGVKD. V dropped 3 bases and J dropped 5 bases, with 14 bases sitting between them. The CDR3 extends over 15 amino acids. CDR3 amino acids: CAISDSGGYRNTIYF. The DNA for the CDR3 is TGTGCCATCAGTGATTCGGGGGGGTACAGAAACACCATATATTTT.

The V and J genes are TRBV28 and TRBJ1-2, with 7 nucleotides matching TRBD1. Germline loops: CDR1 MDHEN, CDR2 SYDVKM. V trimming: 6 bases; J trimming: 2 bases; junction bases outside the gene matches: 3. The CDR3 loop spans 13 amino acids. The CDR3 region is CASRETGNYGYTF. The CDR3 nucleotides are TGTGCCAGCAGAGAGACAGGGAACTATGGCTACACCTTC.

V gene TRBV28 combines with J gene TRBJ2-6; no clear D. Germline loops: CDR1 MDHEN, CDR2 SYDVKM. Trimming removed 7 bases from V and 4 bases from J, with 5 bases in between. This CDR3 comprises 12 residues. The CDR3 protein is CASTSGANVLTF. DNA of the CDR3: TGTGCCAGCACCTCCGGGGCCAACGTCCTGACTTTC. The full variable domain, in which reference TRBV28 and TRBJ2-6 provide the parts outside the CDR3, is DVKVTQSSRYLVKRTGEKVFLECVQDMDHENMFWYRQDPGLGLRLIYFSYDVKMKEKGDIPEGYSVSREKKERFSLILESASTNQTSMYLCASTSGANVLTFGAGSRLTVL.

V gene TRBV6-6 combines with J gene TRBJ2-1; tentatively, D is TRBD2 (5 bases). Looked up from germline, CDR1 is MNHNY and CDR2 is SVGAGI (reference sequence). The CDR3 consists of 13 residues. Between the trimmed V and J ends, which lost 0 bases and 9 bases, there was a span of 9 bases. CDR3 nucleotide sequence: TGTGCCAGCAGTTACTCTTTGGCGGGTGAGCAGTTCTTC. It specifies CASSYSLAGEQFF.

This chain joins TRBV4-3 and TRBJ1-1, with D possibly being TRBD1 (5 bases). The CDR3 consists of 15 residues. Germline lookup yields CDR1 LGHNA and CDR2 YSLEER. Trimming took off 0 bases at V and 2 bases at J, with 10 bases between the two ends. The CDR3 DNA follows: TGCGCCAGCAGCCAAGATAACAGGCCAAACACTGAAGCTTTCTTT. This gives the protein CASSQDNRPNTEAFF.

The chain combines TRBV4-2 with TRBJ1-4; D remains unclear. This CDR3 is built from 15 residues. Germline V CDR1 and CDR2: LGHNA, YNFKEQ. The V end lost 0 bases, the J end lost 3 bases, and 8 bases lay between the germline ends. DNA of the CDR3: TGTGCCAGCAGCCAAGACAGGAGGGCTAATGAAAAACTGTTTTTT. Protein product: CASSQDRRANEKLFF.

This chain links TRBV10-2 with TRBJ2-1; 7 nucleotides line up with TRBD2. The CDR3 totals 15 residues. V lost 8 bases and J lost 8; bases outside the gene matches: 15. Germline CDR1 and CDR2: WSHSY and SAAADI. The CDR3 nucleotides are TGCGCCAGCGAGAGCGGGACGCGCCTCGGTCATGAGCAGTTCTTC. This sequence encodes CASESGTRLGHEQFF.

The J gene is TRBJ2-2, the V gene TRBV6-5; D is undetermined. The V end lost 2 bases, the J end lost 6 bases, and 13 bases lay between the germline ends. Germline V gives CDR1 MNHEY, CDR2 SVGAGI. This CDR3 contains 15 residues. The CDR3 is CASSYTGPLAGELFF. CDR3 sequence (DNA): TGTGCCAGCAGTTACACGGGTCCGCTCGCCGGGGAGCTGTTTTTT.

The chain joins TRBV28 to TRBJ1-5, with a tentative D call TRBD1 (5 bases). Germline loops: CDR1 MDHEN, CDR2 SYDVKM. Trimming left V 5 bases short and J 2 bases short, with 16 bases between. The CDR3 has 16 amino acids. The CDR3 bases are TGTGCCAGCAGTGTGGCTTCAGGGTCCCGCAATCAGCCCCAGCATTTT. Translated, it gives CASSVASGSRNQPQHF.

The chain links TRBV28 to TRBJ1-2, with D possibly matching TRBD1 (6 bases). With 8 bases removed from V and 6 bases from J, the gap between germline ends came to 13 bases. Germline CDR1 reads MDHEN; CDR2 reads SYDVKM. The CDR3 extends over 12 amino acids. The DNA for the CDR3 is TGTGCCAGCGGACAGAAGGAGGATGGCTACACCTTC. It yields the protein CASGQKEDGYTF.

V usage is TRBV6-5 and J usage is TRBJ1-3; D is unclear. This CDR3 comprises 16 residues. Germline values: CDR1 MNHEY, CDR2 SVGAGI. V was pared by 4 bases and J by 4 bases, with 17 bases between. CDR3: CASSSRRGSSGNTIYF. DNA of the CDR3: TGTGCCAGCAGTTCTCGACGGGGATCAAGCGGAAACACCATATATTTT.

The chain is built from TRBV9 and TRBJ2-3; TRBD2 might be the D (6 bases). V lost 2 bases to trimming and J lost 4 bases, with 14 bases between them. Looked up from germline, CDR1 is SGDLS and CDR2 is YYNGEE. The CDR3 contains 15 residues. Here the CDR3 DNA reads TGTGCCAGCAGCGTCAACGCGGGACCCCCAGATACGCAGTATTTT. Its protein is CASSVNAGPPDTQYF.

This CDR3 is CASTRQGANTGELFF. The CDR3 DNA reads as TGTGCCAGCACCAGACAGGGAGCGAACACCGGGGAGCTGTTTTTT. V gene TRBV6-5 combines with J gene TRBJ2-2; 7 nucleotides match TRBD1. The CDR3 has 15 amino acids. Germline V gene lookup returns CDR1 MNHEY and CDR2 SVGAGI. The trim removed 7 bases at V and 0 bases at J, leaving 5 bases unmatched.

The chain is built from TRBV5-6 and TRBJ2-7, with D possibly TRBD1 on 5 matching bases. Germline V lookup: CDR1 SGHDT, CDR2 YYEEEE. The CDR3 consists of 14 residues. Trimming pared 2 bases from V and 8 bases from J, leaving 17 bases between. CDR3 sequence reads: CASSLRQGTFQQYF. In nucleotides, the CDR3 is TGTGCCAGCAGCTTACGGCAGGGCACGTTCCAGCAGTACTTC.

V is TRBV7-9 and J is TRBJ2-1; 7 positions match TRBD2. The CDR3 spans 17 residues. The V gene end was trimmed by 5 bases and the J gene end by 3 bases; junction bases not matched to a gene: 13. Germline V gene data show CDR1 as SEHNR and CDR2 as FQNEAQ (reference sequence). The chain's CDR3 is CASSRLGGSLNYNEQFF. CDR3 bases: TGTGCCAGCAGCCGTCTCGGCGGGAGTCTCAACTACAATGAGCAGTTCTTC.

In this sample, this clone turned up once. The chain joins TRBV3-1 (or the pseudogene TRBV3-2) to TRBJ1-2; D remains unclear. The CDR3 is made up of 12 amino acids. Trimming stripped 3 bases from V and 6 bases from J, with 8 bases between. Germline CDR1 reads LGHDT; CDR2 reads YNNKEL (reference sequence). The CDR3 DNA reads TGTGCCAGCAGCCATCTGAGTGATGGCTACACCTTC. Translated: CASSHLSDGYTF.

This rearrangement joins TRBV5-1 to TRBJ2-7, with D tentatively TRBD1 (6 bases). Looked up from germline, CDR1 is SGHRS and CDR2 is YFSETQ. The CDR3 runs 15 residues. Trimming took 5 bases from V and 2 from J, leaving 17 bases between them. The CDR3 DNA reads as TGCGCCAGCAGTCCCTACAGGGCCCCCCCCTACGAGCAGTACTTC. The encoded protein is CASSPYRAPPYEQYF.

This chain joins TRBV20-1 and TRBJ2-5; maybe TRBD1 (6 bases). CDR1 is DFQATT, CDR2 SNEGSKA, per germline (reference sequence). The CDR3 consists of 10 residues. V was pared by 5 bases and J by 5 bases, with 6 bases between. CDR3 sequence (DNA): TGCAGTGCTGACAGGGAGACCCAGTACTTC. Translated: CSADRETQYF.